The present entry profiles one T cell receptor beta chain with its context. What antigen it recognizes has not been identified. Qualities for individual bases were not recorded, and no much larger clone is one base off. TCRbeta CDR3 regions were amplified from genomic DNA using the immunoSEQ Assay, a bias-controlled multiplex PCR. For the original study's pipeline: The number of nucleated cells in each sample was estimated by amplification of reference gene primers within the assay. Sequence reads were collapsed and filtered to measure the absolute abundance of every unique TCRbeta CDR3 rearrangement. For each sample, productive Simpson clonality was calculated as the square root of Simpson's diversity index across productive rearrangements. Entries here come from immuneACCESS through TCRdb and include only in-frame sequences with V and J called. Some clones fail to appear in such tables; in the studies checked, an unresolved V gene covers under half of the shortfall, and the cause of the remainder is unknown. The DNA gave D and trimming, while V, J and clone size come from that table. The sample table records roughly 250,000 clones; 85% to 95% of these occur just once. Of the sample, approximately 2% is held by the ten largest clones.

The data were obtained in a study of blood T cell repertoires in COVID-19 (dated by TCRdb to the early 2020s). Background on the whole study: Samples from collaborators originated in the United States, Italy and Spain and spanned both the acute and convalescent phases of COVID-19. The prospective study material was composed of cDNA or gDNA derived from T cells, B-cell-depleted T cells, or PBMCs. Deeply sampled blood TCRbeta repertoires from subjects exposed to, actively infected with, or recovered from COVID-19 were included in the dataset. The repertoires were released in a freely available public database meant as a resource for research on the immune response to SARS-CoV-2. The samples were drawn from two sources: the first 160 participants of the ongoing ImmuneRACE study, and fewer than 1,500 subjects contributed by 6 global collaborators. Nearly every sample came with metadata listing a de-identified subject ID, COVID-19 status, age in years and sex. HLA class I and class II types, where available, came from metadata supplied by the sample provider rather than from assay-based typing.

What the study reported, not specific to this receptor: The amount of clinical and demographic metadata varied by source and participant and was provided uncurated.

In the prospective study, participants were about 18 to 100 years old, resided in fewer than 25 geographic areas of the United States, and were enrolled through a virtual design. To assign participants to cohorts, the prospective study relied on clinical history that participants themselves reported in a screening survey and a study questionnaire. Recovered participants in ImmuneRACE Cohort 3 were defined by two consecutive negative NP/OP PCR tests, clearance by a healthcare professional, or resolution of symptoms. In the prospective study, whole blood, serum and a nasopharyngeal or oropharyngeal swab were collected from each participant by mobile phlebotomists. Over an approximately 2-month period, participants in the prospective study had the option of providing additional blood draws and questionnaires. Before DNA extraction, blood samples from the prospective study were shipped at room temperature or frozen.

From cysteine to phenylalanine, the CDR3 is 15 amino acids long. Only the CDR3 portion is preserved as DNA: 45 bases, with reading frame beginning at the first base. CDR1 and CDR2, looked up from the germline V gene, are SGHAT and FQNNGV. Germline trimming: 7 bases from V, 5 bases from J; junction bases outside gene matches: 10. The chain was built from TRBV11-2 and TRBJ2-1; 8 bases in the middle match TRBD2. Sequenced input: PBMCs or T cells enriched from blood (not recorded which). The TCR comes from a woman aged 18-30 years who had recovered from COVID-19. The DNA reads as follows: TGTGCCAGCAAGCTTAATAGCGGGATCGACAATGAGCAGTTCTTC. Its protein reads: CASKLNSGIDNEQFF.